Listed here are 3 T cell receptor beta chains from one sample, sequenced in a study of vaccination and CD4 T cells after COVID-19. Their specific antigens are unknown. Sequenced with the Oncomine TCR Beta short-read assay was DNA taken from cultured CD4+ T cells. TCRdb reanalysed the PCR reads using MiXCR and keeps one entry per CDR3 protein. The sample lists several thousand distinct CDR3 sequences; approximately 52% were seen once. Treatment meaning: roughly ten-day PBMC culture with coronavirus spike peptide pools or control peptides (ViraFEST assay). The specimen was CD4+ T cells from blood, cultured in vitro. Source of these receptors: a human donor who had recovered from COVID-19.

This clonotype has only a few counts. The rearrangement joins TRBV7-2 to TRBJ2-3; D call uncertain. V lost 2 bases and J lost 4, with 7 bases in between. The CDR3 extends over 13 amino acids. CDR1 is SGHTA, CDR2 FQGNSA, per germline. Here the CDR3 reads CASSLIRSDTQYF. The CDR3 DNA reads as TGTGCCAGCAGCTTAATCCGGTCAGATACGCAGTATTTT. The whole variable domain, filled in from reference TRBV7-2 and TRBJ2-3, reads GAGVSQSPSNKVTEKGKDVELRCDPISGHTALYWYRQSLGQGLEFLIYFQGNSAPDKSGLPSDRFSAERTGGSVSTLTIQRTQQEDSAVYLCASSLIRSDTQYFGPGTRLTVL.

This clonotype has more than one count but fewer than ten. The chain links TRBV12-3 or TRBV12-4 to TRBJ1-6, with D possibly being TRBD1 (6 bases). V was shortened by 3 bases and J by 5 bases, with 11 bases between the two germline ends. This CDR3 has 15 amino acids. CDR3: CASSFGGQDNSPLHF. Here the CDR3 DNA reads TGTGCCAGCAGTTTCGGGGGGCAGGATAATTCACCCCTCCACTTT.

For the CDR3, the DNA is TGCGCCAGCAGCTTGAGGGGAGGGGAATCGGCTTTCTTT. Protein: CASSLRGGESAFF. This rearrangement joins TRBV5-1 to TRBJ1-1, with D tentatively TRBD1 (5 bases). Germline lookup yields CDR1 SGHRS and CDR2 YFSETQ. With 1 base removed from V and 11 bases from J, the gap between germline ends came to 15 bases. The CDR3 extends over 13 amino acids.